This note documents a single T cell receptor (beta chain) sequence. What it recognizes is unknown. The assay was immunoSEQ multiplex PCR, and TCRdb's table has in-frame clones only and misses some. The table includes 120,000 or so clones, about 90% detected once. The CDR3 contains 14 residues. V dropped 7 bases and J dropped 2 bases, with 15 bases sitting between them. Germline V lookup: CDR1 GTSNPN, CDR2 SVGIG (reference sequence). The source of the sample is a study of cytomegalovirus exposure and HLA in healthy donors. Study conclusions and caveats: Researchers counted roughly 150 TCR beta chains as cytomegalovirus-associated.

This TCR was recovered from a woman under 30 in good health and CMV-seronegative. The genes are TRBV30 and TRBJ2-4; tentative D call: TRBD2 (5 bases). The sequenced sample was PBMCs. CDR3 protein: CASTPTTPKNIQYF. CDR3 sequence (DNA): TGTGCCTCGACCCCGACTACCCCCAAAAACATTCAGTACTTC.